The subject of this entry is one TCR beta chain. Germline loops: CDR1 MNHEY, CDR2 SVGEGT. This CDR3 is built from 15 residues. V lost 5 bases, J lost 0 bases, and 5 bases stayed unmatched. Original handling: Reference gene primers were amplified, and this amplification served to estimate nucleated cell counts. TCRdb's table, derived via immunoSEQ multiplex PCR, lists solely in-frame clones and lacks some. D and trimming come from the DNA, and the V and J calls and clone size come from that table. The data hold some 42,000 clones, with 77% observed a single time. This sample was taken from a study of blood T cell repertoires in COVID-19.

This sequence was found in a woman in her 70s with acute or convalescent COVID-19. This rearrangement joins TRBV6-2 or TRBV6-3 to TRBJ2-3; 7 positions match TRBD1. Material: peripheral blood. CDR3 protein: CASSTTGASTDTQYF. CDR3 bases: TGTGCCAGCAGTACAACAGGGGCTAGCACAGATACGCAGTATTTT.